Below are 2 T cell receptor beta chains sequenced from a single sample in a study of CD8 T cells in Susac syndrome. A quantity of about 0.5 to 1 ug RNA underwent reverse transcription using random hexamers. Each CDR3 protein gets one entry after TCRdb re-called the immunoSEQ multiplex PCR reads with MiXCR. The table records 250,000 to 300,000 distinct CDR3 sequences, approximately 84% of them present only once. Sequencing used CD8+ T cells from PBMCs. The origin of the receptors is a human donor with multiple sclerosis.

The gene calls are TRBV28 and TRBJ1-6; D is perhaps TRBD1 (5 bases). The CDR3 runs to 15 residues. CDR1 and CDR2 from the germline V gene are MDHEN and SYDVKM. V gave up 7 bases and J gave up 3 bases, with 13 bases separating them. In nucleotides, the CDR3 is TGTGCCAGCACTCCCGAGGGGTTCTATAATTCACCCCTCCACTTT. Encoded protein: CASTPEGFYNSPLHF.

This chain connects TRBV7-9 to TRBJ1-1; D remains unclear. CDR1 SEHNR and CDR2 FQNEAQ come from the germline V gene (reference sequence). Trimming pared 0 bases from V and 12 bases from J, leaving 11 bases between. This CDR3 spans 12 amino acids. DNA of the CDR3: TGTGCCAGCAGCTTAGCAGAAGAGAGGACTTTCTTT. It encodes CASSLAEERTFF.